This T cell receptor (beta chain) was recovered during a study of blood T cell repertoires in COVID-19. Study context: The United States, Italy and Spain provided the acute and convalescent COVID-19 samples. T cells, B-cell-depleted T cells, or PBMCs supplied cDNA or gDNA.

Measured with immunoSEQ multiplex PCR; TCRdb has only the in-frame clones, and not every one. The table records 91,000 or so clones, 85% to 90% of them present only once. Trimming at V came to 3 bases and at J to 0 bases, leaving 5 bases not matched to a gene. The germline V gene encodes CDR1 LGHDT and CDR2 YNNKEL (reference sequence). This CDR3 has 16 amino acids. Sequencing was performed on peripheral blood. The TCR sequence derives from a woman in her sixties in a cohort sampled during active or convalescent COVID-19. V is TRBV3-1 (or the pseudogene TRBV3-2) and J is TRBJ2-5, with 9 nucleotides matching TRBD2. The CDR3 loop is CASSQKRGVYQETQYF. The DNA for the CDR3 is TGTGCCAGCAGCCAGAAGCGGGGGGTGTACCAAGAGACCCAGTACTTC.